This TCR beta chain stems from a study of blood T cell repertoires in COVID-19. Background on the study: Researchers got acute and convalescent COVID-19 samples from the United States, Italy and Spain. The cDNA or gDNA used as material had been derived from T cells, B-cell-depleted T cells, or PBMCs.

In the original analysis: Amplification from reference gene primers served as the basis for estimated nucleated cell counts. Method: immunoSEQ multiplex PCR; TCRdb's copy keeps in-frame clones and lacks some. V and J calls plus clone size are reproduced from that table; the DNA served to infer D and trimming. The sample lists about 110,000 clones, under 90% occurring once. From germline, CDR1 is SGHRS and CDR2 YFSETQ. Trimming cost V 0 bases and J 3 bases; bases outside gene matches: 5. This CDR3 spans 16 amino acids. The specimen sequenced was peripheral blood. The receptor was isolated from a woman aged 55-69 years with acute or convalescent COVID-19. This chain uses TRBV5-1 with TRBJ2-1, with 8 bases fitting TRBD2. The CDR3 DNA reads TGCGCCAGCAGCTTGGGACTTACTAGCGGCTACAATGAGCAGTTCTTC. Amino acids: CASSLGLTSGYNEQFF.